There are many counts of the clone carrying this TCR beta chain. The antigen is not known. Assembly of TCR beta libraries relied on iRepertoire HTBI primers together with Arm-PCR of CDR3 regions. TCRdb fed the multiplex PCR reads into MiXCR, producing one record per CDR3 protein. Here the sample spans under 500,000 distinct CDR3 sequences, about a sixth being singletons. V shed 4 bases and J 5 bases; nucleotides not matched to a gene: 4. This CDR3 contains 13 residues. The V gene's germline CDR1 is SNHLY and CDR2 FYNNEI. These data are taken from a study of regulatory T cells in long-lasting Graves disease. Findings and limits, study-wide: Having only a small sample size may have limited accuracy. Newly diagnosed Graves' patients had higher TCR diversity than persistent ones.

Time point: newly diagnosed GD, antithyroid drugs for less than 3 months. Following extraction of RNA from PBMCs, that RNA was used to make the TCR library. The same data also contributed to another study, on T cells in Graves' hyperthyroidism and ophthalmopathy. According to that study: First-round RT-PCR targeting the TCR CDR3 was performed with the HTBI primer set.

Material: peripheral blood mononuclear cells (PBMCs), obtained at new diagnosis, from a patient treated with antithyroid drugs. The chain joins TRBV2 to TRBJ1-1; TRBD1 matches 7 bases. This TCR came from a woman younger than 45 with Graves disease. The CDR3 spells CASSVSRGTEAFF. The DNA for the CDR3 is TGTGCCAGCAGTGTGAGCAGGGGGACTGAAGCTTTCTTT.